A selection of T cell receptor beta chains follows, all from one sample in a study of blood T cell repertoires in COVID-19. TCRdb keeps only in-frame clones here, not all; method: immunoSEQ multiplex PCR. The sample shows approximately 290,000 clones, approximately 85% of them seen only once. Specimen: peripheral blood. These receptors all come from a human donor with COVID-19, enrolled during active disease. The donor label of this sample is uncertain. CDR3s include the opening cysteine and the closing phenylalanine or tryptophan. D genes are given only for firm matches. Clone size appears in some rows only: once, few, many, or a class for an expanded clone.

size,J,V,D,length,CDR3,DNA
NA,TRBJ1-1,TRBV28,NA,13,CASSLGGRDEAFF,TGTGCCAGCAGTTTGGGAGGTCGAGATGAAGCTTTCTTT
NA,TRBJ2-5,TRBV18,TRBD1,16,CASSPPTGGYQETQYF,TGTGCCAGCTCACCACCGACAGGGGGGTACCAAGAGACCCAGTACTTC
NA,TRBJ2-7,TRBV10-3,NA,14,CAIMSGTISYEQYF,TGTGCCATCATGAGCGGGACAATCTCCTACGAGCAGTACTTC
NA,TRBJ2-3,TRBV7-3,NA,15,CASSLNVGGLDTQYF,TGTGCCAGCAGCTTAAATGTGGGCGGACTAGATACGCAGTATTTT
NA,TRBJ1-1,TRBV28,TRBD1,16,CASRIHLGQWNTEAFF,TGTGCCAGCAGGATCCACCTGGGACAGTGGAACACTGAAGCTTTCTTT
NA,TRBJ2-2,TRBV6-2/TRBV6-3,TRBD2,17,CASSYVSGSEVTGELFF,TGTGCCAGCAGTTATGTTAGCGGGAGTGAAGTCACCGGGGAGCTGTTTTTT
NA,TRBJ2-3,TRBV18,TRBD1,15,CASSADRGETDTQYF,TGTGCCAGCTCAGCCGACAGGGGGGAAACAGATACGCAGTATTTT
NA,TRBJ1-2,TRBV10-3,NA,13,CAISETPNYGYTF,TGTGCCATCAGTGAGACACCTAACTATGGCTACACCTTC
NA,TRBJ2-7,TRBV11-3,NA,13,CASSLERDNEQYF,TGTGCCAGCAGCTTAGAACGGGATAACGAGCAGTACTTC
NA,TRBJ2-5,TRBV13,TRBD2,18,CASSLGLGRALGGETQYF,TGTGCCAGCAGCTTAGGCCTCGGGAGGGCCTTAGGGGGGGAGACCCAGTACTTC
NA,TRBJ1-6,TRBV5-1,NA,17,CASSPSPRGSYNSPLHF,TGCGCCAGCAGCCCGTCCCCAAGGGGCTCCTATAATTCACCCCTCCACTTT
NA,TRBJ1-1,TRBV28,NA,14,CASSLSEGRYEAFF,TGTGCCAGCAGTTTATCCGAGGGCAGATATGAAGCTTTCTTT
once,TRBJ1-1,TRBV19,NA,11,CASSIRGQAFF,TGTGCCAGTAGTATTCGAGGGCAGGCTTTCTTT
NA,TRBJ1-4,TRBV5-4,NA,15,CASSLEPGRGEKLFF,TGTGCCAGCAGCTTGGAGCCAGGGCGGGGTGAAAAACTGTTTTTT
NA,TRBJ2-1,TRBV19,NA,15,CASSQGAVEGNEQFF,TGTGCCAGTAGCCAAGGGGCAGTGGAGGGCAATGAGCAGTTCTTC
NA,TRBJ2-1,TRBV5-1,TRBD1,13,CASSLGGGAPKFF,TGCGCCAGCAGCTTGGGAGGGGGCGCTCCTAAGTTCTTC
NA,TRBJ2-1,TRBV7-9,TRBD2,14,CASSFGGSDNEQFF,TGTGCCAGCAGCTTCGGCGGGAGCGACAATGAGCAGTTCTTC
NA,TRBJ1-6,TRBV6-5,NA,15,CASSYSRGGNSPLHF,TGTGCCAGCAGTTACTCACGGGGAGGCAATTCACCCCTCCACTTT
NA,TRBJ2-7,TRBV4-3,NA,12,CASSALTGEQYF,TGCGCCAGCAGCGCGCTAACAGGCGAGCAGTACTTC
NA,TRBJ2-7,TRBV7-2,TRBD2,16,CASSGRLAGGVDEQYF,TGTGCCAGCAGCGGCCGACTAGCGGGAGGCGTCGACGAGCAGTACTTC
NA,TRBJ2-5,TRBV5-1,NA,14,CASSLVTQQETQYF,TGCGCCAGCAGCTTGGTAACTCAACAAGAGACCCAGTACTTC
NA,TRBJ1-1,TRBV7-2,NA,14,CASSSDRFGTEAFF,TGTGCCAGCAGCTCAGACAGGTTCGGCACTGAAGCTTTCTTT
NA,TRBJ1-2,TRBV29-1,NA,14,CSVEERPGVYGYTF,TGCAGCGTTGAAGAAAGGCCAGGGGTCTATGGCTACACCTTC
NA,TRBJ1-1,TRBV6-5,NA,13,CASRRDGNTEAFF,TGTGCCAGCAGGCGGGACGGCAACACTGAAGCTTTCTTT
NA,TRBJ2-7,TRBV12-3/TRBV12-4,NA,13,CASSRQDTYEQYF,TGTGCCAGCAGTCGACAGGATACCTACGAGCAGTACTTC
NA,TRBJ2-7,TRBV6-1,TRBD1,15,CASSEGDRMAYEQYF,TGTGCCAGCAGTGAAGGGGACAGGATGGCCTACGAGCAGTACTTC
NA,TRBJ2-7,TRBV4-2,TRBD2,15,CASSPYSGSSYEQYF,TGTGCCAGCAGCCCCTATAGCGGGAGCTCCTACGAGCAGTACTTC
NA,TRBJ2-7,TRBV28,TRBD2,15,CASSLLRGRLYEQYF,TGTGCCAGCAGTTTACTCCGCGGGAGGCTCTACGAGCAGTACTTC
NA,TRBJ2-1,TRBV4-3,NA,14,CASSRGSSGNEQFF,TGCGCCAGCAGCAGGGGGAGTTCGGGCAATGAGCAGTTCTTC
NA,TRBJ2-1,TRBV5-8,TRBD2,16,CASSLVSGSFGNEQFF,TGTGCCAGCAGCTTGGTTAGCGGGAGTTTCGGCAATGAGCAGTTCTTC
once,TRBJ2-6,TRBV14,NA,18,CASSQYHEGFSGANVLTF,TGTGCCAGCAGCCAGTATCATGAGGGCTTCTCTGGGGCCAACGTCCTGACTTTC
NA,TRBJ1-6,TRBV4-3,TRBD1,15,CASSPSGQGNSPLHF,TGCGCCAGCAGCCCCTCGGGACAGGGTAATTCACCCCTCCACTTT
once,TRBJ1-3,TRBV30,TRBD1,19,CAWSVGTGGYWTIGNTIYF,TGTGCCTGGAGTGTAGGGACAGGGGGCTATTGGACTATTGGAAACACCATATATTTT
few,TRBJ1-1,TRBV3-1/TRBV3-2,NA,16,CASSQFLQGVNTEAFF,TGTGCCAGCAGCCAATTTTTACAGGGAGTGAACACTGAAGCTTTCTTT
NA,TRBJ2-7,TRBV12-3/TRBV12-4,NA,11,CASSRRGEQYF,TGTGCCAGCAGCCGGAGGGGCGAGCAGTACTTC
NA,TRBJ2-7,TRBV28,TRBD2,15,CASSRTGLAAREQYF,TGTGCCAGCAGTAGGACGGGACTAGCGGCCCGCGAGCAGTACTTC
NA,TRBJ2-1,TRBV19,TRBD1,16,CASSMGSTGGINEQFF,TGTGCCAGTAGTATGGGTTCCACAGGGGGAATCAATGAGCAGTTCTTC
once,TRBJ2-3,TRBV2,NA,16,CASSARRAISTDTQYF,TGTGCCAGCAGCGCGCGGCGGGCGATATCCACAGATACGCAGTATTTT
once,TRBJ2-7,TRBV10-3,TRBD2,18,CATPPPAGVKRLWYEQYF,TGTGCCACACCCCCCCCAGCGGGAGTAAAAAGGCTTTGGTACGAGCAGTACTTC